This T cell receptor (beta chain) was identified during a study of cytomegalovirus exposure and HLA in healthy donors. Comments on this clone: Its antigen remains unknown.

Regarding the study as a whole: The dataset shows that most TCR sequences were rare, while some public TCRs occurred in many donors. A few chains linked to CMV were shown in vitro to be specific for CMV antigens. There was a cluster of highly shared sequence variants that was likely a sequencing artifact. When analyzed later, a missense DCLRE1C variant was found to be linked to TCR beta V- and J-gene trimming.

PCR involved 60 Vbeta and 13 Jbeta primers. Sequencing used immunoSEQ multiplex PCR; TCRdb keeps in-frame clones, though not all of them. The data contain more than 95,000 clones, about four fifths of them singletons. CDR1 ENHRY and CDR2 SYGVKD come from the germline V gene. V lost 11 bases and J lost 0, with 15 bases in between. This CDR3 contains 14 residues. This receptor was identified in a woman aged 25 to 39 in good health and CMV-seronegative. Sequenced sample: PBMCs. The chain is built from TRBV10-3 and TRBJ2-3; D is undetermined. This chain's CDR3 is CAHNGDASTDTQYF. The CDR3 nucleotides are TGTGCCCACAACGGAGATGCTAGCACAGATACGCAGTATTTT.